The source of this TCR beta chain is a study of OX40 agonist ivuxolimab in advanced cancers. In terms of the full investigation: The costimulatory receptor OX40 (CD134) was targeted by ivuxolimab, a fully human IgG2 agonistic monoclonal antibody. Intravenous ivuxolimab was administered to patients every 2 weeks at six dose levels: 0.01, 0.1, 0.3, 1.5, 3 and 10 mg/kg. Of the roughly 50 dose-escalation patients, hepatocellular carcinoma was present in approximately 20, melanoma in approximately 15, renal cell carcinoma in 9 and head and neck cancer in 9. The dose-escalation cohort was around 84% male with a mean age of about 65 years, ranging from roughly 20 to 80. Patients were allowed to have had prior anti-PD-1, anti-PD-L1 or anti-CTLA-4 therapy, and approximately 40% of the dose-escalation patients had been treated with checkpoint inhibitors. Partial responses occurred in three dose-escalation patients, of whom one had hepatocellular carcinoma and two had cutaneous melanoma. Peripheral TCRbeta sequencing aimed to test whether ivuxolimab altered TCR sequence diversity and caused clonal T-cell expansion. The paper reports the monotherapy dose-escalation portion (N of about 52 patients) of the phase I ivuxolimab trial. The paper's findings and limits, for the study overall: In the 0.1-3.0 mg/kg groups, partial responders had among the lowest normalized peripheral clonal expansion, particularly in CD8+ T cells. At doses of 0.1 to 3.0 mg/kg, clonal expansion of both CD4+ and CD8+ T cells in blood was seen between baseline and week 6. After ivuxolimab, CD8+ T cells had more expanded clones than CD4+ T cells on average. The antigen specificity of the peripheral T cells that underwent clonal expansion was not determined. Low levels of normalized T-cell clonal expansion were also seen in some patients who did not respond.

Note on this clone: The antigen this receptor binds is unknown. No quality values exist for individual bases; no much larger clone is one base distant.

Patients with a history of autoimmune disease or receiving systemic immunosuppression were excluded from the trial. Peripheral blood for TCR sequencing was collected from all dose cohorts at baseline, on cycle 4 day 1, and on cycle 7 day 1. Samples were obtained from an open-label, multicenter, first-in-human phase I dose-escalation trial of ivuxolimab. Adults with locally advanced or metastatic melanoma, renal cell carcinoma, hepatocellular carcinoma or head and neck squamous cell carcinoma were enrolled in the trial. Before TCR sequencing, CD4+ T cells and CD8+ T cells from peripheral blood were sorted into separate populations. Genomic DNA was isolated from the sorted cells so that the TCRbeta CDR3 region could be sequenced. The immunoSEQ Assay was used for sequencing of TCRbeta CDR3 regions. What TCRdb holds here is the immuneACCESS table cut down to in-frame rearrangements. Part of the clones is not present; checked against another copy, under half of the missing clones reflect an unresolved V gene, and the others are unexplained. This sample holds more than 60,000 clones; 85% were observed only once. More than 0.6% of the sample is held by the ten biggest clonotypes.

V loses 11 bases at its end and J loses 0 bases; junction bases beyond the gene matches: 4. The CDR3 has 14 amino acids, counting the end cysteine and phenylalanine. Solely the CDR3 DNA is kept, with 42 bases framed from the first base. Sequences MNHEY (CDR1) and SVGAGI (CDR2) are obtained from the germline V gene. This receptor chain uses TRBV6-5 and TRBJ1-6; 7 central bases correspond to TRBD1. This TCR was sampled from an adult with an advanced solid tumor such as melanoma, head and neck, liver or kidney cancer. Sequences were derived from CD4+ or CD8+ T cells sorted from blood, sampled in a trial of the OX40 agonist ivuxolimab. The nucleotide sequence reads as follows: TGTGCCGGACAGGAAAGCTCCTATAATTCACCCCTCCACTTT. The encoded protein is CAGQESSYNSPLHF.